The clone carrying this T cell receptor (beta chain) has a handful of counts. Its antigen remains unidentified. Investigators amplified TCR beta CDR3 regions from RNA transcripts. The first round was an RT-PCR with HTBI primers, and the second round was a multiplex PCR. TCRdb re-called the multiplex PCR reads with MiXCR, one entry per CDR3 protein. The table lists roughly 220,000 distinct CDR3 sequences, 45% of them singletons. Germline V gene lookup returns CDR1 LGHDT and CDR2 YNNKEL (reference sequence). The V gene lost 4 bases and the J gene lost 5 bases, with 21 bases spanning the gap. The CDR3 has 16 residues. This sample was included in a study of Graves' ophthalmopathy and Graves' hyperthyroidism. Findings and caveats of the study: A majority of expanded thyroid clonotypes exceeding 0.001 frequency were likewise present in blood.

Sequenced sample: peripheral blood. The chain is built from TRBV3-1 and TRBJ2-7; either TRBD1 or TRBD2 may fit D (5 bases each). The sequence was collected from an adult man with Graves' ophthalmopathy. Here the CDR3 reads CASSPPGRSIGHEQYF. The CDR3, as DNA: TGTGCCAGCAGCCCCCCGGGACGGTCGATCGGGCACGAGCAGTACTTC.